The 18 T cell receptor beta chains in this list originate from one sample, sequenced in a study of cytomegalovirus exposure and HLA in healthy donors. PCR employed 60 Vbeta and 13 Jbeta primers. The protocol was immunoSEQ multiplex PCR, while the TCRdb copy is restricted to in-frame clones and leaves out a portion. The sample has 220,000 or so clones, 75% seen once. Sequences were obtained from PBMCs. The source of these receptors is a woman in her twenties or thirties in good health and CMV-seronegative.

J is TRBJ2-1 and V is TRBV9; 12 positions agree with TRBD2. The CDR3 is 15 residues long. Germline assignment: CDR1 SGDLS and CDR2 YYNGEE. Trimming removed 0 bases from V and 8 bases from J; junction bases left unmatched: 3. The CDR3 region is CASSVGTSGNDEQFF. In DNA form, the CDR3 reads TGTGCCAGCAGCGTAGGGACTAGCGGGAACGATGAGCAGTTCTTC.

The rearrangement uses TRBV5-1 and TRBJ1-1; TRBD1 might be the D (6 bases). Germline loops: CDR1 SGHRS, CDR2 YFSETQ. The CDR3 is 17 amino acids. Trimming cost V 1 base and J 4 bases, with 20 bases left between them. CDR3: CASSLLVQGRGGTEAFF. CDR3 DNA: TGCGCCAGCAGCTTGCTCGTACAGGGCCGGGGTGGCACTGAAGCTTTCTTT. The complete variable domain, with remaining parts taken from reference TRBV5-1 and TRBJ1-1, reads KAGVTQTPRYLIKTRGQQVTLSCSPISGHRSVSWYQQTPGQGLQFLFEYFSETQRNKGNFPGRFSGRQFSNSRSEMNVSTLELGDSALYLCASSLLVQGRGGTEAFFGQGTRLTVV.

J is TRBJ2-5 and V is TRBV27; TRBD2 matches 7 bases. The end of the DNA fits TRBJ2-7 better, so the J call may be wrong. Per the germline V gene, CDR1 is MNHEY and CDR2 is SMNVEV (reference sequence). CDR3 length equals 14 residues. The CDR3 DNA is TGTGCCAGCAGGTTGGGGGGAGGGCCCGGCGAGCAGTACTTC. Translating gives CASRLGGGPGEQYF.

Concerning this clone: One end of the junction does not line up with germline, which may come from a read error. The chain carries TRBV7-9 and TRBJ2-5, with a possible D match to TRBD2 (5 bases). The CDR3 loop spans 15 amino acids. Germline CDR1 SEHNR, CDR2 FQNEAQ (reference sequence). The CDR3 reads CSSSLALGKAETQYF. The CDR3 nucleotides read TGTTCCAGCAGCTTAGCGCTAGGAAAAGCGGAGACCCAGTACTTC.

To note about this clone: An end of the junction does not agree with germline; a read error may underlie this. The V gene is TRBV11-3, the J gene TRBJ2-1; 12 bases are shared with TRBD2. Germline loops: CDR1 SGHNT, CDR2 YENEEA. The CDR3 is made up of 17 amino acids. The CDR3 DNA sequence: TGTGCCAGCAGCTTTGTCGTACTAGCGGGGGGAAGCAATGGGCAGTTCTTC. Translating gives CASSFVVLAGGSNGQFF.

This rearrangement joins TRBV27 to TRBJ2-3; TRBD2 matches 8 bases. V lost 4 bases, J lost 2 bases, and 8 bases stayed unmatched. The CDR3 consists of 16 residues. CDR1 and CDR2 (germline): MNHEY, SMNVEV (reference sequence). CDR3 sequence reads: CASSWGAGALTDTQYF. CDR3 nucleotide sequence: TGTGCCAGCAGTTGGGGAGCGGGGGCGCTCACAGATACGCAGTATTTT.

The J gene is TRBJ1-6, the V gene TRBV30, with 10 bases fitting TRBD1. Germline-derived CDR1 and CDR2 are GTSNPN and SVGIG (reference sequence). The CDR3 spans 15 residues. The CDR3: CACRQGARGNSPLHF. The CDR3 bases are TGTGCGTGCAGACAGGGGGCGCGGGGGAATTCACCCCTCCACTTT.

This chain links TRBV7-2 with TRBJ2-1; D gene uncertain. The CDR3 covers 11 residues. From germline, CDR1 is SGHTA and CDR2 FQGNSA. Trimming took off 5 bases at V and 8 bases at J, with 7 bases between the two ends. The CDR3 region has the DNA TGTGCCAGCAGCCCCTTCGATGAGCAGTTCTTC. Translation: CASSPFDEQFF.

This clone was found once. The chain carries TRBV4-1 and TRBJ1-4; D is unresolved. The CDR3 spans 15 residues. Germline-derived CDR1 and CDR2 are MGHRA and YSYEKL. Trimming removed 2 bases from V and 5 bases from J, with 12 bases in between. CDR3 residues: CASSQPSDSNEKLFF. CDR3 nucleotide sequence: TGCGCCAGCAGCCAACCGAGTGACTCGAATGAAAAACTGTTTTTT.

This clone has more than one count but fewer than ten. This chain links TRBV6-1 with TRBJ1-2, with a weak D call TRBD1 (6 bases). The CDR3 sequence is 15 residues long. V was pared by 3 bases and J by 0 bases, with 11 bases between. Germline lookup yields CDR1 MNHNS and CDR2 SASEGT. CDR3: CASSDSGAPNYGYTF. Here the CDR3 DNA reads TGTGCCAGCAGTGACTCAGGGGCACCTAACTATGGCTACACCTTC.

V and J are TRBV6-1 and TRBJ2-5; D uncertain. V lost 10 bases and J lost 0, with 9 bases in between. Germline V CDR1 and CDR2: MNHNS, SASEGT. The CDR3 length is 12 residues. Here the CDR3 reads CATNRDQETQYF. In DNA form, the CDR3 reads TGTGCCACCAACCGGGACCAAGAGACCCAGTACTTC.

The chain uses TRBV19 and TRBJ2-3; a weak D match, TRBD2 (7 bases). Germline loops: CDR1 LNHDA, CDR2 SQIVND (reference sequence). The CDR3 is 15 amino acids. Trimming took 7 bases from V and 2 from J, leaving 16 bases between them. CDR3 in DNA: TGTGCCAGTAAAACCGCGGGGGCCTTCACAGATACGCAGTATTTT. It yields the protein CASKTAGAFTDTQYF.

The chain recombines TRBV9 with TRBJ1-1, with D possibly TRBD1 on 6 matching bases. V lost 4 bases and J lost 0, with 13 bases in between. CDR3 length equals 15 residues. Germline V gene data show CDR1 as SGDLS and CDR2 as YYNGEE. CDR3 sequence reads: CASSPAGQMNTEAFF. CDR3 nucleotide sequence: TGTGCCAGCAGCCCAGCAGGACAGATGAACACTGAAGCTTTCTTT.

V usage is TRBV10-3 and J usage is TRBJ1-3; the match to TRBD1 covers 7 bases. This CDR3 has 17 residues. Losses at the gene ends were 2 bases for V and 0 bases for J; bases not matched to a gene: 7. Looked up from germline, CDR1 is ENHRY and CDR2 is SYGVKD. This chain's CDR3 is CAISETDRPHSGNTIYF. CDR3 nucleotides: TGTGCCATCAGTGAGACGGACAGGCCCCACTCTGGAAACACCATATATTTT.

The gene calls are TRBV6-1 and TRBJ1-2; TRBD1 is a possible D gene (6 bases). Trimming removed 4 bases from V and 3 bases from J, with 15 bases in between. Germline V gives CDR1 MNHNS, CDR2 SASEGT. This CDR3 spans 15 amino acids. The CDR3 DNA reads as TGTGCCAGCAGTGCTAGACAGGCTGGCGACTATGGCTACACCTTC. Encoded protein: CASSARQAGDYGYTF.

This chain uses TRBV6-5 with TRBJ1-3; 8 bases fit TRBD1. This CDR3 has 15 residues. The V gene end was trimmed by 4 bases and the J gene end by 0 bases; junction bases not matched to a gene: 2. Germline loops: CDR1 MNHEY, CDR2 SVGAGI. CDR3 sequence reads: CASSWDRFSGNTIYF. The CDR3 DNA sequence: TGTGCCAGCAGTTGGGACAGGTTCTCTGGAAACACCATATATTTT.

As regards this clone: Other DNA sequences in the sample encode the same CDR3. The chain couples TRBV5-4 to TRBJ2-5, with 10 bases matching TRBD1. After removal of 4 bases from V and 4 bases from J, the junction contained 13 bases not matched to a gene. Per the germline V gene, CDR1 is SGHNT and CDR2 is YYREEE (reference sequence). The CDR3 contains 17 residues. CDR3 in amino acids: CASSTTQGGTGVETQYF. CDR3 nucleotides: TGTGCCAGCAGCACGACACAGGGGGGGACAGGGGTAGAGACCCAGTACTTC.

This chain joins TRBV5-1 and TRBJ2-5; a weak D match, TRBD2 (5 bases). V lost 4 bases to trimming and J lost 5 bases, with 6 bases between them. CDR3 size: 11 residues. Germline CDR1 is SGHRS and CDR2 is YFSETQ. The CDR3 is CASSPGETQYF. CDR3 sequence (DNA): TGCGCCAGCAGCCCGGGGGAGACCCAGTACTTC.